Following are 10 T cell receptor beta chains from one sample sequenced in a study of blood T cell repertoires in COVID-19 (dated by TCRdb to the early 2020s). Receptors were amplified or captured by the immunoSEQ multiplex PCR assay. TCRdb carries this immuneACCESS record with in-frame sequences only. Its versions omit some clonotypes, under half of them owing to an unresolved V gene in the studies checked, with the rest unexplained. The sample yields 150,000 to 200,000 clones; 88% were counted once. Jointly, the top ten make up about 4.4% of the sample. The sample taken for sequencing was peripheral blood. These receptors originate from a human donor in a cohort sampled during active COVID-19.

The CDR3, as DNA: TGTGCCAGCAGACGAGGACTAGCGGGAGGGGGTAGCACAGATACGCAGTATTTT. This gives the protein CASRRGLAGGGSTDTQYF. The rearrangement joins TRBV5-4 to TRBJ2-3, with 15 bases aligning to TRBD2. The CDR3 covers 18 residues. CDR1 and CDR2 from the germline V gene are SGHNT and YYREEE (reference sequence). V was clipped by 5 bases and J by 0 bases; unmatched bases: 7.

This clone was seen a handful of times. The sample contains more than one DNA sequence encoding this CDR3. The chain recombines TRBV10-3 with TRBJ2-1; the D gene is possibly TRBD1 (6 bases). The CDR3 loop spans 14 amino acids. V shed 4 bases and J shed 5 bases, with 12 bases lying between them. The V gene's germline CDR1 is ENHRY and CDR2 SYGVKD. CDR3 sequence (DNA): TGTGCCATCAGTGTGAGGGGGATAGACAATGAGCAGTTCTTC. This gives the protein CAISVRGIDNEQFF.

CDR3 nucleotides: TGTGCCACCACGGGGAGGAAGAATGACGAGCAGTACTTC. It encodes CATTGRKNDEQYF. V is TRBV25-1 and J is TRBJ2-7; D may be TRBD2 (6 bases). Germline CDR1 is MGHDK and CDR2 is SYGVNS. This CDR3 is built from 13 residues. The V end was cut by 10 bases, the J end by 5 bases, with 18 bases between.

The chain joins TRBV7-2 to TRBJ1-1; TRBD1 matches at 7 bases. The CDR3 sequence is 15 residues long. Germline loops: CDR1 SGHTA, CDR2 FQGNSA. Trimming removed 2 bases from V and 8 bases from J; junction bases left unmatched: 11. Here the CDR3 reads CASSLSSRGRGEAFF. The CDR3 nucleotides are TGTGCCAGCAGCTTAAGTAGTAGGGGGCGGGGAGAAGCTTTCTTT.

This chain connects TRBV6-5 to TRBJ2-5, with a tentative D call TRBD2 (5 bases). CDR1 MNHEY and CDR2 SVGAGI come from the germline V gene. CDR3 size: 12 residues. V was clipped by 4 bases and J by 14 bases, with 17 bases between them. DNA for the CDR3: TGTGCCAGCAGTTCGGGAACTATGCAGATTTACTTC. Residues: CASSSGTMQIYF.

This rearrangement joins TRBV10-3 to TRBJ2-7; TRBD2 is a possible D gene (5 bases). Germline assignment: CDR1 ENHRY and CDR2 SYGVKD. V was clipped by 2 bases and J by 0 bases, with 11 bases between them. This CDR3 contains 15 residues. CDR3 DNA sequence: TGTGCCATCAGTGAGACCGCGGGCAGCTCCTACGAGCAGTACTTC. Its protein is CAISETAGSSYEQYF.

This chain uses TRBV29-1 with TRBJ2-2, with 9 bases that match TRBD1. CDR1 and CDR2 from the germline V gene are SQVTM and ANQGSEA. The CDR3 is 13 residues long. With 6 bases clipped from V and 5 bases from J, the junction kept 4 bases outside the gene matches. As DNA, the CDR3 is TGCAGCGTGGGACAGGGCAGAACCGGGGAGCTGTTTTTT. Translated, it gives CSVGQGRTGELFF.

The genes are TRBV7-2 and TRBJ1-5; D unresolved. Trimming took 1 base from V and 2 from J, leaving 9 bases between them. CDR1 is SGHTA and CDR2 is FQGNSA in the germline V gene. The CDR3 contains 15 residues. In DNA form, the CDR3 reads TGTGCCAGCAGCTTAGACGCTTTAGGCAATCAGCCCCAGCATTTT. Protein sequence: CASSLDALGNQPQHF.

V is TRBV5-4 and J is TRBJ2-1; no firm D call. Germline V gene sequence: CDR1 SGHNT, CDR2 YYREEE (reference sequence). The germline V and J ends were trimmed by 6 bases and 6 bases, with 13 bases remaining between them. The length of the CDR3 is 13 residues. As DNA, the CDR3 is TGTGCCAGCACTCGAGCTGTTGGCAATGAGCAGTTCTTC. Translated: CASTRAVGNEQFF.

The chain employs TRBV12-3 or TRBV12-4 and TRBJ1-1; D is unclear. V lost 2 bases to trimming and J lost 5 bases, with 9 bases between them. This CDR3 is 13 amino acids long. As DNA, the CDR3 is TGTGCCAGCAGTTTAAGTTCGGGGACTGAAGCTTTCTTT. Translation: CASSLSSGTEAFF.